This TCR beta chain was profiled in a study of cytomegalovirus exposure and HLA in healthy donors. The sample holds a few counts of this clone. What it binds is not known. V was clipped by 7 bases and J by 2 bases, with 14 bases between them. CDR3 size: 14 residues. Looked up from germline, CDR1 is MNHNS and CDR2 is SASEGT. 60 Vbeta and 13 Jbeta primers were used in PCR. Here immunoSEQ multiplex PCR was the method, and the copy in TCRdb shows in-frame clones only, minus some. The profile covers approximately 150,000 clones, with approximately 72% appearing a single time and 2% to 2.5% taken by the ten largest. Study results and limitations: In vitro assays verified that a few CMV-associated chains recognized CMV antigens specifically.

Input material: PBMCs. The TCR was taken from a human donor in good health. The V and J genes are TRBV6-1 and TRBJ1-2; D remains unclear. CDR3 in DNA: TGTGCCAGCAACCCGGGAGGTGTCAACTATGGCTACACCTTC. Its protein product is CASNPGGVNYGYTF.